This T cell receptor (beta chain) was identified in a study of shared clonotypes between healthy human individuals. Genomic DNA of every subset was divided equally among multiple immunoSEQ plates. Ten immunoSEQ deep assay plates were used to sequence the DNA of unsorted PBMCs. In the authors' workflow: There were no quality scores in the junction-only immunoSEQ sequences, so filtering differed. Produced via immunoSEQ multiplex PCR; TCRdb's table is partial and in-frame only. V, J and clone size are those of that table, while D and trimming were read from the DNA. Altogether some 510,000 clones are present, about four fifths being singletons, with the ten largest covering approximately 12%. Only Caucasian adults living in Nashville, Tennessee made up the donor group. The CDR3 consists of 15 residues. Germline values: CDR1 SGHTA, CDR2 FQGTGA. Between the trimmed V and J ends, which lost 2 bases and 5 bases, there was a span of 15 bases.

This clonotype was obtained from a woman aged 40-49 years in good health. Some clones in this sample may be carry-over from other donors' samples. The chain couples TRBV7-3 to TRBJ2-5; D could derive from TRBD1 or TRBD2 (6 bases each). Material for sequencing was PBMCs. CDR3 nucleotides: TGTGCCAGCAGCTTAGTCGGGGGCGCTCGGGAGACCCAGTACTTC. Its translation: CASSLVGGARETQYF.